The T cell receptor beta chain under discussion was sequenced for a study of shared T cell receptors in the human thymus. Germline V gene data show CDR1 as LGHNA and CDR2 as YSLEER. Unmatched junction bases numbered 14, after V lost 1 base and J lost 2 bases. This CDR3 has 20 residues. Sequencing was performed with immunoSEQ multiplex PCR; in TCRdb, only in-frame clones are kept and a portion is missing. Of 500,000 to 750,000 clones listed, approximately 90% were seen once; the top ten hold 0.008% to 0.011%. These data also featured in a second study, about human thymus T cells. That study reports: Related research reported highly overlapping thymic repertoires among unrelated individuals.

The chain uses TRBV4-3 and TRBJ2-2; 9 bases line up with TRBD2. What was sequenced was thymocytes. The sequence was collected from a boy in the first two years of life with a congenital heart defect. CDR3 DNA: TGCGCCAGCAGCCAAGGAAGACGACTAGCGGTTGTCAGAAACACCGGGGAGCTGTTTTTT. Translated: CASSQGRRLAVVRNTGELFF.